The T cell receptor beta chain under discussion was sequenced for a study of human T cells and chemical hapten exposure. Documented time point: patch test 2, 6 weeks after DPC sensitization. The treatment is: therapeutic diphenylcyclopropenone sensitization with weekly scalp DPC. This clonotype was detected a few times. The antigen remains unidentified. Findings and caveats of the study: Sensitizing to DPC left TCRs with a frequency above 1 in 1000 unaltered.

Each CDR3 protein gets one entry after TCRdb re-called the RACE reads with MiXCR. The data show 75,000 to 95,000 distinct CDR3 sequences, roughly 9.6% seen once. V shed 3 bases and J 4 bases; nucleotides not matched to a gene: 1. This CDR3 contains 15 residues. Germline-derived CDR1 and CDR2 are MDHEN and SYDVKM. This chain connects TRBV28 to TRBJ2-3; 13 bases are shared with TRBD2. The sample in question was whole blood, obtained in connection with sensitization to the hapten diphenylcyclopropenone (DPC). The sequence came from a man aged 35 to 55 with alopecia areata. Some clones in this sample may be carry-over from other donors' samples. The CDR3 nucleotides read TGTGCCAGCAGTTTTACTAGCGGGAGGGCAGATACGCAGTATTTT. Amino acids: CASSFTSGRADTQYF.